These 21 T cell receptor beta chains share one sample of origin, sequenced in a study of T cells in Graves' hyperthyroidism and ophthalmopathy. RNA transcripts gave rise to amplified TCR beta CDR3 regions. During a first-round RT-PCR of the TCR CDR3, the HTBI primer set was used. MiXCR, applied by TCRdb to the multiplex PCR reads, yields one record per CDR3 protein. The sample carries 500,000 to 800,000 distinct CDR3 sequences, about 45% recorded once. The sample comprised peripheral blood or thyroid tissue (not recorded which). These receptors were collected from an adult man with Graves' disease, either hyperthyroidism or ophthalmopathy (not recorded which).

V gene TRBV20-1 combines with J gene TRBJ2-7, with 11 bases fitting TRBD1. From germline, CDR1 is DFQATT and CDR2 SNEGSKA (reference sequence). The CDR3 extends over 14 amino acids. V shed 6 bases, J shed 5 bases, and the junction held 9 bases outside the gene matches. CDR3 region: CSAWLPGQGDEQYF. The CDR3 DNA sequence: TGCAGTGCATGGCTGCCGGGACAGGGGGACGAGCAGTACTTC.

This clonotype has ten or more counts. The chain combines TRBV12-3 or TRBV12-4 with TRBJ1-6, with D tentatively TRBD1 (5 bases). This CDR3 is 15 amino acids long. V lost 2 bases to trimming and J lost 8 bases, with 13 bases between them. This chain's CDR3 is CASSLWGGRDSPLHF. CDR3 nucleotide sequence: TGTGCCAGCAGTTTATGGGGGGGACGAGATTCACCCCTCCACTTT.

V gene TRBV20-1 combines with J gene TRBJ2-5; TRBD2 matches at 9 bases. This CDR3 region has 15 residues. V shed 3 bases and J 1 base; nucleotides not matched to a gene: 6. The germline V gene has CDR1 DFQATT and CDR2 SNEGSKA (reference sequence). The CDR3 sequence: CSASPPAGGQETQYF. Here the CDR3 DNA reads TGCAGTGCTAGCCCACCAGCGGGAGGCCAAGAGACCCAGTACTTC.

For this clonotype: With a much larger clone just one base away, this may be a read error. The chain has TRBV24-1 and TRBJ2-2; D could derive from TRBD1 or TRBD2 (5 bases each). CDR3 length: 16 amino acids. Germline assignment: CDR1 KGHDR and CDR2 SFDVKD. In nucleotides, the CDR3 is TGTGCCTCCAGTGACCCATCGGGACCCTTCACCGGGGAGCTGTTTTTT. Translating it yields CASSDPSGPFTGELFF.

V gene TRBV7-9 combines with J gene TRBJ1-4; TRBD1 might be the D (5 bases). V lost 5 bases and J 5 bases, leaving 15 bases between the germline ends. Germline V gene data show CDR1 as SEHNR and CDR2 as FQNEAQ (reference sequence). The CDR3 has 15 amino acids. CDR3 loop: CASSLTGRFNEKLFF. In DNA, the CDR3 is TGTGCCAGCAGCCTAACGGGACGGTTCAATGAAAAACTGTTTTTT.

The CDR3 region is CASRTGGTDGYTF. CDR3 in DNA: TGTGCCAGCAGGACGGGGGGCACAGATGGCTACACCTTC. The chain recombines TRBV7-9 with TRBJ1-2, with D possibly TRBD1 on 6 matching bases. V lost 6 bases and J lost 6, with 14 bases in between. This CDR3 is built from 13 residues. The germline V gene has CDR1 SEHNR and CDR2 FQNEAQ (reference sequence).

This clonotype has more than one count but fewer than ten. As DNA, the CDR3 is TGTGCCAGCAGCTTAGTCAGGGGGCGAGAGCAGTACTTC. This translates into CASSLVRGREQYF. The genes are TRBV7-2 and TRBJ2-7; 8 nucleotides match TRBD1. J was trimmed by 7 bases and V by 1 base; bases with no gene match: 3. Germline V gene sequence: CDR1 SGHTA, CDR2 FQGNSA. This CDR3 contains 13 residues. The full variable domain, with the rest looked up from reference TRBV7-2 and TRBJ2-7, is GAGVSQSPSNKVTEKGKDVELRCDPISGHTALYWYRQSLGQGLEFLIYFQGNSAPDKSGLPSDRFSAERTGGSVSTLTIQRTQQEDSAVYLCASSLVRGREQYFGPGTRLTVT.

Worth noting for this clonotype: This may come from a read error, since a much larger clone is one base off. The rearrangement links TRBV2 to TRBJ2-7; D unresolved. The better agreement between TRBJ2-5 and the DNA end casts doubt on the J call. Germline CDR1 is SNHLY and CDR2 is FYNNEI. The CDR3 totals 16 residues. CDR3 region: CASSDSFPSGRETQYF. The CDR3, as DNA: TGTGCCAGCAGTGATAGTTTTCCTAGTGGAAGGGAGACCCAGTACTTC.

This clonotype came up a few times. V and J are TRBV9 and TRBJ1-5; D possibly corresponds to TRBD1 (5 bases). The CDR3 length is 14 residues. The V gene lost 3 bases and the J gene lost 7 bases, with 14 bases spanning the gap. The germline V gene has CDR1 SGDLS and CDR2 YYNGEE. Written as DNA, the CDR3 is TGTGCCAGCAGCGCACTAGGGGTTGAACAGCCCCAGCATTTT. As protein: CASSALGVEQPQHF.

This clonotype was seen a few times. V is TRBV20-1 and J is TRBJ1-6, with no clear D. V shed 3 bases and J shed 7 bases, with 10 bases lying between them. CDR3 length equals 13 residues. Germline CDR1 DFQATT, CDR2 SNEGSKA (reference sequence). CDR3 DNA sequence: TGCAGTGCTAGGAGCTTAGTAAATTCACCCCTCCACTTT. This translates into CSARSLVNSPLHF.

Here the CDR3 DNA reads TGTGCCAGCAGTGTCAACAGGGGATCCTATAATTCACCCCTCCACTTT. It encodes CASSVNRGSYNSPLHF. V is TRBV2 and J is TRBJ1-6; 7 bases map to TRBD1. This CDR3 has 16 amino acids. Germline lookup yields CDR1 SNHLY and CDR2 FYNNEI. V lost 4 bases, J lost 1 base, and 4 bases stayed unmatched.

The chain uses TRBV5-1 and TRBJ1-1, with D perhaps matching TRBD1 (5 bases). The V end was cut by 0 bases, the J end by 3 bases, with 9 bases between. The CDR3 loop spans 14 amino acids. Germline lookup yields CDR1 SGHRS and CDR2 YFSETQ. The CDR3 DNA follows: TGCGCCAGCAGCTTGGGGGGGTTTTACACTGAAGCTTTCTTT. Translated, it gives CASSLGGFYTEAFF.

A word on this clonotype: A junction end diverges from the germline sequence, so it may reflect a read error. This chain connects TRBV24-1 to TRBJ2-7, with D possibly matching TRBD2 (6 bases). Germline V lookup: CDR1 KGHDR, CDR2 SFDVKD. The CDR3 sequence is 16 residues long. The CDR3 here is CASSLTARRRGYEQYF. The CDR3 DNA follows: TGTGCCAGCAGTTTAACCGCCCGGCGGCGGGGCTACGAGCAGTACTTC.

Of note for this clonotype: A read error may explain this, as a much larger clone is one base away. V is TRBV6-1 and J is TRBJ2-7, with D possibly called TRBD1 or TRBD2 (5 bases each). The CDR3 consists of 14 residues. CDR1 MNHNS and CDR2 SASEGT come from the germline V gene. This CDR3 is CASSIAGSSYKQYF. CDR3 bases: TGTGCCAGCAGCATAGCAGGGAGTTCCTACAAGCAGTACTTC.

On this clonotype itself: This is likely a read error, given that the CDR3 carries no conserved phenylalanine or tryptophan at its end. Because the CDR3's place on the DNA is in doubt, the DNA is left out and the CDR3 is given as listed by TCRdb. V usage is TRBV2 and J usage is TRBJ2-5; the D call TRBD2 from the table was never checked on the DNA. Germline V gives CDR1 SNHLY, CDR2 FYNNEI. The CDR3 sequence runs 16 residues, both termini included. The CDR3 protein is CASSEVGAKYGYTFGS.

The chain couples TRBV2 to TRBJ1-5; D is undetermined. Looked up from germline, CDR1 is SNHLY and CDR2 is FYNNEI. V was shortened by 0 bases and J by 2 bases, with 8 bases between the two germline ends. The CDR3 runs 15 residues. CDR3 bases: TGTGCCAGCAGTGAAGCAGTGCAGGGCAATCAGCCCCAGCATTTT. Its protein product is CASSEAVQGNQPQHF.

With regard to this clonotype: One end of the junction fails to match germline, which may point to a read error. The chain joins TRBV29-1 to TRBJ1-2, with TRBD1 matching over 10 bases. Germline V gene lookup returns CDR1 SQVTM and CDR2 ANQGSEA. The CDR3 is 14 residues long. The CDR3 DNA is TGCAGCGTTCAAGAGACAGGGGGCCGCTATGGCTACACCTTC. Translated: CSVQETGGRYGYTF.

In this sample, this clonotype turned up a few times. The gene calls are TRBV6-5 and TRBJ2-7; D unclear. Trimming took off 2 bases at V and 0 bases at J, with 8 bases between the two ends. The CDR3 totals 14 residues. The germline gives CDR1 MNHEY, CDR2 SVGAGI. In nucleotides, the CDR3 is TGTGCCAGCAGTTACGACGAGAGCTCCTACGAGCAGTACTTC. Amino acids: CASSYDESSYEQYF.

Comment on this clonotype: A much larger clone differs from this one at a single base, so this may be a read error. Written as DNA, the CDR3 is TGCAGCGTTGAATCTGCGTCCGGGGGATGCAGTCGGCCCCAGCATTTT. It is translated as CSVESASGGCSRPQHF. The V and J genes are TRBV29-1 and TRBJ1-5, with a tentative D call TRBD1 (5 bases). Between the trimmed V and J ends, which lost 2 bases and 9 bases, there was a span of 23 bases. Germline CDR1 SQVTM, CDR2 ANQGSEA. This CDR3 has 16 amino acids.

As regards this clonotype: The junction and the germline gene differ at one end; a read error may be behind it. The chain has TRBV15 and TRBJ1-5, with TRBD1 as a possible D gene (5 bases). CDR3 length: 17 residues. From germline, CDR1 is LNHNV and CDR2 YYDKDF (reference sequence). Here the CDR3 reads CATCSARVRDGYQPQHF. The CDR3 DNA follows: TGTGCCACCTGCAGTGCTCGCGTCCGGGACGGGTATCAGCCCCAGCATTTT.

The chain links TRBV5-1 to TRBJ2-2; 11 nucleotides match TRBD2. CDR3 length: 17 residues. Germline loops: CDR1 SGHRS, CDR2 YFSETQ. The V gene end was trimmed by 0 bases and the J gene end by 4 bases; junction bases not matched to a gene: 5. CDR3 sequence reads: CASSLALAGGLTGELFF. DNA for the CDR3: TGCGCCAGCAGCTTGGCTCTAGCGGGGGGCCTCACCGGGGAGCTGTTTTTT.